The next 32 T cell receptor beta chains were all read from a single sample in a study of cytomegalovirus exposure and HLA in healthy donors. 60 Vbeta and 13 Jbeta primers were used in PCR. Profiled with immunoSEQ multiplex PCR; TCRdb holds only in-frame clones, not every one. The table includes approximately 220,000 clones, under 80% detected once. Sequencing used PBMCs. Receptor source: a girl under 10 years old in good health and CMV-seronegative.

The rearrangement uses TRBV5-6 and TRBJ2-7, with a possible D match to TRBD2 (6 bases). Trimming took off 1 base at V and 2 bases at J, with 13 bases between the two ends. The CDR3 covers 15 residues. Per germline, CDR1 SGHDT and CDR2 YYEEEE. CDR3: CASSLWERVPYEQYF. CDR3 nucleotide sequence: TGTGCCAGCAGCTTGTGGGAGCGGGTTCCCTACGAGCAGTACTTC. Supplemented by reference TRBV5-6 and TRBJ2-7, the full variable domain reads DAGVTQSPTHLIKTRGQQVTLRCSPKSGHDTVSWYQQALGQGPQFIFQYYEEEERQRGNFPDRFSGHQFPNYSSELNVNALLLGDSALYLCASSLWERVPYEQYFGPGTRLTVT.

The chain uses TRBV7-6 and TRBJ2-3, with TRBD2 matching over 10 bases. This CDR3 is built from 16 residues. Unmatched junction bases numbered 6, after V lost 4 bases and J lost 2 bases. Germline CDR1 is SGHVS and CDR2 is FNYEAQ. Here the CDR3 DNA reads TGTGCCAGCAGCTCGGGACTAGCGCTTTTCACAGATACGCAGTATTTT. It codes for CASSSGLALFTDTQYF.

V is TRBV4-2 and J is TRBJ1-2; a possible D gene is TRBD1 (5 bases). Germline loops: CDR1 LGHNA, CDR2 YNFKEQ. CDR3 size: 15 residues. The V end was cut by 4 bases, the J end by 5 bases, with 17 bases between. CDR3 sequence reads: CASSPATGHIYGYTF. The CDR3, as DNA: TGTGCCAGCAGCCCAGCAACCGGACATATATATGGCTACACCTTC.

This chain joins TRBV7-6 and TRBJ2-5; D remains unclear. V was clipped by 2 bases and J by 1 base, with 11 bases between them. The CDR3 has 15 amino acids. Germline V gene data show CDR1 as SGHVS and CDR2 as FNYEAQ. The CDR3 reads CASSLTTWPQETQYF. For the CDR3, the DNA is TGTGCCAGCAGCTTAACCACCTGGCCCCAAGAGACCCAGTACTTC.

The gene calls are TRBV27 and TRBJ2-7; the D gene is possibly TRBD1 (6 bases). CDR1 and CDR2 from the germline V gene are MNHEY and SMNVEV (reference sequence). CDR3 length: 14 amino acids. V gave up 5 bases and J gave up 2 bases, with 13 bases separating them. Here the CDR3 reads CASSPTQGTYEQYF. CDR3 DNA: TGTGCCAGCAGTCCCACACAGGGAACCTACGAGCAGTACTTC.

Here the CDR3 reads CAWSATGSPNGYTF. The CDR3 DNA reads TGTGCCTGGAGCGCGACAGGGAGTCCCAATGGCTACACCTTC. V gene TRBV30 combines with J gene TRBJ1-2; 7 bases align to TRBD1. CDR3 length equals 14 residues. Trimming took 3 bases from V and 6 from J; bases not matched to a gene: 10. Germline V gene data show CDR1 as GTSNPN and CDR2 as SVGIG (reference sequence). The full variable domain, rest sourced from reference TRBV30 and TRBJ1-2, is SQTIHQWPATLVQPVGSPLSLECTVEGTSNPNLYWYRQAAGRGLQLLFYSVGIGQISSEVPQNLSASRPQDRQFILSSKKLLLSDSGFYLCAWSATGSPNGYTFGSGTRLTVV.

The chain couples TRBV27 to TRBJ2-7, with a weak D call TRBD2 (6 bases). This CDR3 is 15 amino acids long. Germline V gene data show CDR1 as MNHEY and CDR2 as SMNVEV (reference sequence). V lost 6 bases and J lost 4, with 19 bases in between. CDR3 bases: TGTGCCAGCAGCCTTGTTGGGACTCCTCCGTACGAGCAGTACTTC. Its protein product is CASSLVGTPPYEQYF.

The rearrangement uses TRBV6-4 and TRBJ2-2; possibly TRBD2 for D (5 bases). V was shortened by 6 bases and J by 4 bases, with 12 bases between the two germline ends. The CDR3 has 14 residues. Looked up from germline, CDR1 is MRHNA and CDR2 is SNTAGT. In DNA form, the CDR3 reads TGTGCCAGCAGCCTGGACTGGCTCACCGGGGAGCTGTTTTTT. Amino acids: CASSLDWLTGELFF.

V gene TRBV4-1 combines with J gene TRBJ1-1; TRBD1 matches at 7 bases. Germline-derived CDR1 and CDR2 are MGHRA and YSYEKL. The CDR3 is 15 residues long. Trimming at V came to 1 base and at J to 2 bases, leaving 4 bases not matched to a gene. The CDR3 sequence is CASSQGTGLNTEAFF. CDR3 coding DNA: TGCGCCAGCAGCCAAGGGACAGGCTTAAACACTGAAGCTTTCTTT.

This clone was recorded once. This rearrangement joins TRBV6-6 to TRBJ2-5; D uncertain. The J call is doubtful: the DNA matches TRBJ2-7 better. The CDR3 is 16 amino acids. CDR1 MNHNY and CDR2 SVGAGI come from the germline V gene (reference sequence). CDR3 nucleotide sequence: TGTGCCAGCAGTTACTCGAGAAAGAGAAACTCCTACGAGCAGTACTTC. Its translation: CASSYSRKRNSYEQYF.

The V gene is TRBV29-1, the J gene TRBJ2-3, with D possibly matching TRBD2 (5 bases). V dropped 7 bases and J dropped 0 bases, with 8 bases sitting between them. The CDR3 has 12 residues. The germline CDR1 and CDR2 sequences are SQVTM and ANQGSEA. CDR3 sequence reads: CSGGFSTDTQYF. DNA for the CDR3: TGCAGCGGCGGGTTTAGCACAGATACGCAGTATTTT.

In this sample, this clone turned up a few times. The chain links TRBV19 to TRBJ2-2; D gene ambiguous. The CDR3 sequence is 12 residues long. The ends were cut back, 11 bases at V and 8 bases at J, with 15 bases in the middle. CDR1 LNHDA and CDR2 SQIVND come from the germline V gene (reference sequence). The CDR3 is CALNDGTGELFF. DNA of the CDR3: TGTGCCCTGAATGATGGCACGGGGGAGCTGTTTTTT.

The genes are TRBV29-1 and TRBJ2-7; D remains unclear. Germline V gives CDR1 SQVTM, CDR2 ANQGSEA. This CDR3 region has 11 residues. Trimming took off 1 base at V and 7 bases at J, with 8 bases between the two ends. CDR3 sequence reads: CSVEVPPEQYF. Here the CDR3 DNA reads TGCAGCGTTGAAGTTCCCCCGGAGCAGTACTTC.

This chain links TRBV15 with TRBJ1-1, with D possibly TRBD1 on 5 matching bases. The CDR3 totals 15 residues. Germline V gene sequence: CDR1 LNHNV, CDR2 YYDKDF (reference sequence). The V end was cut by 0 bases, the J end by 6 bases, with 14 bases between. This CDR3 reads CATSREWGVWAEAFF. As DNA, the CDR3 is TGTGCCACCAGCAGAGAATGGGGGGTCTGGGCTGAAGCTTTCTTT.

This clone came up once. The gene calls are TRBV19 and TRBJ2-1, with D perhaps matching TRBD2 (5 bases). Germline V gene sequence: CDR1 LNHDA, CDR2 SQIVND (reference sequence). With 7 bases removed from V and 3 bases from J, the gap between germline ends came to 16 bases. CDR3 length: 15 amino acids. The CDR3 loop is CASMASLEVYNEQFF. CDR3 nucleotides: TGTGCCAGTATGGCCAGCCTGGAGGTCTACAATGAGCAGTTCTTC.

The rearrangement uses TRBV4-1 and TRBJ2-2; D may be TRBD2 (5 bases). Germline CDR1 and CDR2: MGHRA and YSYEKL. V lost 4 bases to trimming and J lost 6 bases, with 6 bases between them. CDR3 length equals 12 residues. The CDR3 coding sequence is TGCGCCAGCAGCCCACTAGCCGGGGAGCTGTTTTTT. Protein sequence: CASSPLAGELFF.

The genes are TRBV6-6 and TRBJ2-7, with a weak D call TRBD1 (6 bases). Per the germline V gene, CDR1 is MNHNY and CDR2 is SVGAGI (reference sequence). This CDR3 is built from 13 residues. V lost 7 bases to trimming and J lost 3 bases, with 13 bases between them. CDR3 nucleotides: TGTGCCAGCATTAGCGAGGGGGACTACGAGCAGTACTTC. Its protein is CASISEGDYEQYF.

For this clone: Additional DNA sequences in this sample encode the identical CDR3. The gene calls are TRBV5-4 and TRBJ2-3; 10 bases match TRBD1. V lost 3 bases to trimming and J lost 2 bases; unmatched junction nucleotides: 9. Germline CDR1 and CDR2: SGHNT and YYREEE (reference sequence). CDR3 length: 17 residues. The CDR3 DNA is TGTGCCAGCAGCTGGGGTTCAGACAGGGGGCACACAGATACGCAGTATTTT. Protein sequence: CASSWGSDRGHTDTQYF.

The chain combines TRBV9 with TRBJ2-2, with 9 bases aligning to TRBD1. The ends lost 4 bases at V and 1 base at J; junction bases unmatched: 11. CDR3 size: 18 residues. Germline V gene sequence: CDR1 SGDLS, CDR2 YYNGEE. The CDR3 sequence is CASSSREPGQGNTGELFF. The CDR3 nucleotides read TGTGCCAGCAGCTCCCGAGAGCCGGGACAGGGGAACACCGGGGAGCTGTTTTTT. Full variable domain (missing parts from reference TRBV9 and TRBJ2-2): DSGVTQTPKHLITATGQRVTLRCSPRSGDLSVYWYQQSLDQGLQFLIQYYNGEERAKGNILERFSAQQFPDLHSELNLSSLELGDSALYFCASSSREPGQGNTGELFFGEGSRLTVL.

This clone was observed a few times. The chain joins TRBV5-6 to TRBJ2-3; possibly TRBD1 for D (6 bases). The CDR3 has 17 amino acids. CDR1 SGHDT and CDR2 YYEEEE come from the germline V gene. Trimming left V 4 bases short and J 2 bases short, with 20 bases between. The CDR3 loop reads CASSQKDRFHFTDTQYF. The CDR3 coding sequence is TGTGCCAGCAGCCAAAAAGACAGGTTCCATTTCACAGATACGCAGTATTTT.

This rearrangement joins TRBV5-4 to TRBJ2-3; 7 bases line up with TRBD1. CDR1 is SGHNT, CDR2 YYREEE, per germline (reference sequence). The CDR3 runs 16 residues. V lost 5 bases, J lost 6 bases, and 15 bases stayed unmatched. The CDR3 sequence is CASSYRGATRGDTQYF. CDR3 bases: TGTGCCAGCAGTTACAGGGGCGCCACCCGAGGGGATACGCAGTATTTT.

The rearrangement links TRBV15 to TRBJ1-4; the D gene is possibly TRBD1 (5 bases). The ends were cut back, 1 base at V and 7 bases at J, with 13 bases in the middle. CDR1 is LNHNV, CDR2 YYDKDF, per germline (reference sequence). The CDR3 consists of 15 residues. The chain's CDR3 is CATSRVQGMGEKLFF. Written as DNA, the CDR3 is TGTGCCACCAGCAGAGTGCAGGGAATGGGTGAAAAACTGTTTTTT.

V gene TRBV27 combines with J gene TRBJ2-2; 8 positions agree with TRBD2. There are 15 residues in the CDR3. The ends lost 8 bases at V and 6 bases at J; junction bases unmatched: 11. Per germline, CDR1 MNHEY and CDR2 SMNVEV (reference sequence). The CDR3 reads CASRVRGGLPGELFF. CDR3 in DNA: TGTGCCAGCCGAGTACGGGGGGGCCTTCCCGGGGAGCTGTTTTTT.

The chain uses TRBV10-1 and TRBJ2-7; 7 bases map to TRBD2. Germline V gives CDR1 WNHNN, CDR2 SYGVQD (reference sequence). The CDR3 sequence is 15 residues long. Trimming at V came to 1 base and at J to 6 bases, leaving 9 bases not matched to a gene. In DNA form, the CDR3 reads TGCGCCAGCAGTGAGTTCGGACTAGAAGGGGCCGAGCAGTACTTC. Translation gives CASSEFGLEGAEQYF.

The chain links TRBV5-1 to TRBJ2-1; tentative D call: TRBD1 (7 bases). Germline lookup yields CDR1 SGHRS and CDR2 YFSETQ. V was shortened by 5 bases and J by 3 bases, with 27 bases between the two germline ends. The CDR3 has 19 amino acids. CDR3 protein: CASRDLKGRTGNFYNEQFF. CDR3 DNA sequence: TGCGCCAGCAGGGATCTTAAAGGGAGGACAGGTAACTTCTACAATGAGCAGTTCTTC.

The J gene is TRBJ1-2, the V gene TRBV7-9, with TRBD1 matching 10 bases. Germline V gene sequence: CDR1 SEHNR, CDR2 FQNEAQ (reference sequence). V lost 3 bases to trimming and J lost 1 base; unmatched junction nucleotides: 8. The CDR3 is made up of 17 amino acids. In DNA form, the CDR3 reads TGTGCCAGCAGCTTGGCGACAGGGGGCATCGGTAACTATGGCTACACCTTC. This encodes CASSLATGGIGNYGYTF.

In its sample, this clone was seen a few times. The CDR3 reads CASSLAFGAEAFF. DNA for the CDR3: TGTGCCAGCAGCTTAGCTTTCGGAGCTGAAGCTTTCTTT. The chain carries TRBV7-9 and TRBJ1-1; D remains ambiguous. V shed 0 bases and J shed 6 bases, with 8 bases lying between them. This CDR3 has 13 residues. The V gene's germline CDR1 is SEHNR and CDR2 FQNEAQ (reference sequence).

The rearrangement joins TRBV6-7 to TRBJ2-1; 8 nucleotides line up with TRBD2. TRBV6-7 is an ORF; its function is uncertain. The V gene end was trimmed by 6 bases and the J gene end by 6 bases; junction bases not matched to a gene: 16. The CDR3 loop spans 17 amino acids. The DNA of the CDR3 is TGTGCCAGCAGCCAGGTCTGTTTCCGGGGGGGTTGCAATGAGCAGTTCTTC. As protein: CASSQVCFRGGCNEQFF.

The V gene is TRBV9, the J gene TRBJ2-5; the D gene is possibly TRBD2 (7 bases). Gene TRBJ2-7 matches the end of the DNA better, so the J call may be wrong. The germline V gene has CDR1 SGDLS and CDR2 YYNGEE. This CDR3 is 14 amino acids long. This CDR3 reads CASSGRGGPYEQYF. CDR3 bases: TGTGCCAGCAGCGGGAGGGGGGGGCCCTACGAGCAGTACTTC.

The V gene is TRBV4-2, the J gene TRBJ2-3; 9 bases fit TRBD2. V was pared by 4 bases and J by 7 bases, with 15 bases of the junction left unmatched. CDR3 length: 17 amino acids. Looked up from germline, CDR1 is LGHNA and CDR2 is YNFKEQ. The CDR3 nucleotides are TGTGCCAGCAGCCGCAGTTGGGCGGGAGGGGACGGGAATACGCAGTATTTT. It yields the protein CASSRSWAGGDGNTQYF.

The chain is built from TRBV10-3 and TRBJ1-2; 10 positions match TRBD1. This CDR3 region has 15 residues. The ends lost 6 bases at V and 4 bases at J; junction bases unmatched: 8. Germline V CDR1 and CDR2: ENHRY, SYGVKD. DNA of the CDR3: TGTGCCATCAGCCTAGACAGGGGGCGCACCTATGGCTACACCTTC. Its protein product is CAISLDRGRTYGYTF.

The V call is TRBV7-7, the J call TRBJ1-2, with 9 positions matching TRBD1. V shed 2 bases, J shed 1 base, and the junction held 11 bases outside the gene matches. Germline V CDR1 and CDR2: SSHAT, FNYEAQ (reference sequence). The CDR3 has 18 amino acids. The CDR3 sequence: CASSLSVAQGASNYGYTF. As DNA, the CDR3 is TGTGCCAGCAGCTTATCCGTAGCACAGGGGGCGAGTAACTATGGCTACACCTTC.